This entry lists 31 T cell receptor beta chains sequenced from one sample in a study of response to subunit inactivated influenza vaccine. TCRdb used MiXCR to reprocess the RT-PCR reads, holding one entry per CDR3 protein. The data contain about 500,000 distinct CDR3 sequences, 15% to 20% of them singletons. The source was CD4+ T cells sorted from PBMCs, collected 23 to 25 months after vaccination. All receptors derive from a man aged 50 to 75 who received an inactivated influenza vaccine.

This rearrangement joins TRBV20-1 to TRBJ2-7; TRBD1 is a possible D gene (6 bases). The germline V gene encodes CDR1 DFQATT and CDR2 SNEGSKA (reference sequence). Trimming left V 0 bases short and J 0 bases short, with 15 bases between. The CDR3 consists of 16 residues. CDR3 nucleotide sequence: TGCAGTGCTAGAGATCGAGCCAGGGGAAGCTCCTACGAGCAGTACTTC. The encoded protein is CSARDRARGSSYEQYF.

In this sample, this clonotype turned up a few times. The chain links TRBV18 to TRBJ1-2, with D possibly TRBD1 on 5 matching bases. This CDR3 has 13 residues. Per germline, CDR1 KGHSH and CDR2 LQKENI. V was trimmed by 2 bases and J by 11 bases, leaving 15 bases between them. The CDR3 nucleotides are TGTGCCAGCTCACCAGGGGCAGGCGGCGGTTACACCTTC. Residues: CASSPGAGGGYTF.

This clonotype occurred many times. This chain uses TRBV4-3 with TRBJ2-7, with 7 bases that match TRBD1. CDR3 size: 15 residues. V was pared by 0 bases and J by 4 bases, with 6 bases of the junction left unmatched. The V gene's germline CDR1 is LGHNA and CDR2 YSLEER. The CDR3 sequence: CASSQEVRGLYEQYF. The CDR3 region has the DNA TGCGCCAGCAGCCAAGAGGTTAGGGGGCTGTACGAGCAGTACTTC.

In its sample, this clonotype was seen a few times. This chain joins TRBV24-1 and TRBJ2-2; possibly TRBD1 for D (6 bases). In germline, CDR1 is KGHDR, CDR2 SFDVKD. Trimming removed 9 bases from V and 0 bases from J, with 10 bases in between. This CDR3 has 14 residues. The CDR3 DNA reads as TGTGCCACCTCAAGGGGGACGAACACCGGGGAGCTGTTTTTT. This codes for CATSRGTNTGELFF.

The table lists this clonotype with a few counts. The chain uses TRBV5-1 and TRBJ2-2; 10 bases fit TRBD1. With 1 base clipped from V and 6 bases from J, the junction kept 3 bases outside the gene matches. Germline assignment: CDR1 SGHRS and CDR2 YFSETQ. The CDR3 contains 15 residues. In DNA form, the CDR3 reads TGCGCCAGCAGCTTGAAGGGACAGGGGTCCGGGGAGCTGTTTTTT. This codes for CASSLKGQGSGELFF.

The CDR3 spells CATSRDSLRTSGSLEQFF. CDR3 DNA sequence: TGTGCCACCAGCAGAGACTCACTCCGGACTAGCGGGAGTCTTGAGCAGTTCTTC. The chain recombines TRBV15 with TRBJ2-1; 13 bases are shared with TRBD2. V dropped 0 bases and J dropped 9; count of bases not matched to a gene: 11. The germline V gene encodes CDR1 LNHNV and CDR2 YYDKDF (reference sequence). The CDR3 covers 18 residues.

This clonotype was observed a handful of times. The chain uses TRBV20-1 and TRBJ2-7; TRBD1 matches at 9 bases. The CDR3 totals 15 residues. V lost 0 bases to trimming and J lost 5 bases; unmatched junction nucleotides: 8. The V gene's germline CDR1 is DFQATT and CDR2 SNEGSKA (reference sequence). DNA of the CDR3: TGCAGTGCTAGAGATCTGGACAGGGGTCGGAACGAGCAGTACTTC. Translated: CSARDLDRGRNEQYF.

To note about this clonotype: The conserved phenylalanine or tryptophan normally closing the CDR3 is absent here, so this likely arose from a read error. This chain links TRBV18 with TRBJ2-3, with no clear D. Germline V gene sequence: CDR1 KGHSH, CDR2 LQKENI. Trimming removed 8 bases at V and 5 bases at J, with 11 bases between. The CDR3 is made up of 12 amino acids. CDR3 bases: TGTGCCAGCGTTAACCTAGGAGATACGCAGTATTCT. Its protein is CASVNLGDTQYS.

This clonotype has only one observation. The CDR3, as DNA: TGTGCCAGCAGTCTAAAGACAGGGATGATTAATTCACCCCTCCACTTT. It is translated as CASSLKTGMINSPLHF. The rearrangement links TRBV12-3 or TRBV12-4 to TRBJ1-6; TRBD1 matches 7 bases. The CDR3 spans 16 residues. V shed 5 bases and J 6 bases; nucleotides not matched to a gene: 10.

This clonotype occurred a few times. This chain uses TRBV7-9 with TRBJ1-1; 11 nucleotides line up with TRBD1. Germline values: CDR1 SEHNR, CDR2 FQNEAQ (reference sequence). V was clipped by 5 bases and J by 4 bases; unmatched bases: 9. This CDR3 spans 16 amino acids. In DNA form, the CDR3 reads TGTGCCAGCAGCCAAACCTCCGGGACAGGGGGCACTGAAGCTTTCTTT. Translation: CASSQTSGTGGTEAFF.

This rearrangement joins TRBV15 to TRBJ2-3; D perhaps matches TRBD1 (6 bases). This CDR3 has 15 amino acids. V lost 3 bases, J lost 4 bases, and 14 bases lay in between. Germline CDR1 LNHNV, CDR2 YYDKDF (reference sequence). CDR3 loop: CATSRAQGLADTQYF. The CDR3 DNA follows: TGTGCCACCAGCAGGGCTCAGGGGCTTGCAGATACGCAGTATTTT.

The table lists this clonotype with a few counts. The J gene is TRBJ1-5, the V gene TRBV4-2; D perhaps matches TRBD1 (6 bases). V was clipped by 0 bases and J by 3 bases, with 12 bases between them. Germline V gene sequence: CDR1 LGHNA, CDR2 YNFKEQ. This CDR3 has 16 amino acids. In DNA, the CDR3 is TGTGCCAGCAGCCAAGATTTACAGGGTATCAATCAGCCCCAGCATTTT. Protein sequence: CASSQDLQGINQPQHF.

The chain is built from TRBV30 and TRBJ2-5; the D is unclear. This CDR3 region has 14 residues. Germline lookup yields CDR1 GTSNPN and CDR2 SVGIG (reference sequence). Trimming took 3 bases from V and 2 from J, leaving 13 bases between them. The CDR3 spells CAWRARANQETQYF. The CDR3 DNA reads TGTGCCTGGAGAGCAAGGGCTAATCAAGAGACCCAGTACTTC.

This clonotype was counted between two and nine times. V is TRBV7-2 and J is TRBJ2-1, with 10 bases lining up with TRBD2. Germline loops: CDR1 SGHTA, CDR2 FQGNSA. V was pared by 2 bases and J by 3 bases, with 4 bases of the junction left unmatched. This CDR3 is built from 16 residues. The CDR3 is CASSLHASGGYNEQFF. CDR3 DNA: TGTGCCAGCAGCTTACACGCTAGCGGGGGCTACAATGAGCAGTTCTTC.

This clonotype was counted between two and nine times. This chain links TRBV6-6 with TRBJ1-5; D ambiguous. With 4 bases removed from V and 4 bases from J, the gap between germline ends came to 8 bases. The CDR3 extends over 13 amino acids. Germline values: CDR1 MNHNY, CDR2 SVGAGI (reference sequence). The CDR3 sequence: CASSSLLNQPQHF. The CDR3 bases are TGTGCCAGCAGTTCCCTCCTTAATCAGCCCCAGCATTTT.

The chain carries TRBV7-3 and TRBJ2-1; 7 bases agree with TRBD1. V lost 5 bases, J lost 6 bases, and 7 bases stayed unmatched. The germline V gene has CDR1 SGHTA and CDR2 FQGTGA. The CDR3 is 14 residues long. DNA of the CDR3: TGTGCCAGCAGCCAGGGACAGTATGTCAATGAGCAGTTCTTC. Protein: CASSQGQYVNEQFF.

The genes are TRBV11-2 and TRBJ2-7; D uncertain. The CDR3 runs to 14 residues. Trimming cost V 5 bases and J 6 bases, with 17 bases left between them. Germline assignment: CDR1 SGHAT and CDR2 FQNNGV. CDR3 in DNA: TGTGCCAGCAGCCGGATCGAAGACGGCGGCGAGCAGTACTTC. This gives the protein CASSRIEDGGEQYF. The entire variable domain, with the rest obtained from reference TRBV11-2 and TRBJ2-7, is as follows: EAGVAQSPRYKIIEKRQSVAFWCNPISGHATLYWYQQILGQGPKLLIQFQNNGVVDDSQLPKDRFSAERLKGVDSTLKIQPAKLEDSAVYLCASSRIEDGGEQYFGPGTRLTVT.

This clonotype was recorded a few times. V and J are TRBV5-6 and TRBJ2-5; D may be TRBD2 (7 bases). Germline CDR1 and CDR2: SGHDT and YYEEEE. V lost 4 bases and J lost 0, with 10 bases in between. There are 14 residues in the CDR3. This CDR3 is CASSRGGNQETQYF. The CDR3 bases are TGTGCCAGCAGCAGGGGGGGAAACCAAGAGACCCAGTACTTC.

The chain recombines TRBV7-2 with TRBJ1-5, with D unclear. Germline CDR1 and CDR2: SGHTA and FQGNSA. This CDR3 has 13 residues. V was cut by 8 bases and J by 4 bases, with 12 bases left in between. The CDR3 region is CASSYFENQPQHF. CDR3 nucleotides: TGTGCCAGCTCCTACTTCGAAAATCAGCCCCAGCATTTT.

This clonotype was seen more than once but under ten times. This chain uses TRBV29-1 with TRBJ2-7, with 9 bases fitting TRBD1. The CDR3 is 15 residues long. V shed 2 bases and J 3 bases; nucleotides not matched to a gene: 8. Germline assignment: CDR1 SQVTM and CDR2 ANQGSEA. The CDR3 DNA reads TGCAGCGTTGAACCTGAGGAGGGACAGGGCTACGAGCAGTACTTC. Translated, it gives CSVEPEEGQGYEQYF.

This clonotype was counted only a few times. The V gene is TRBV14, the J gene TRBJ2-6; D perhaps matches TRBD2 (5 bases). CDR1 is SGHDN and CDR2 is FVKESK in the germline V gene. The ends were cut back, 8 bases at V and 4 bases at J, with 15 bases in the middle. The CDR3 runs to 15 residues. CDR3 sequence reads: CASGKEGSGANVLTF. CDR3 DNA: TGTGCCAGCGGAAAAGAGGGATCAGGGGCCAACGTCCTGACTTTC. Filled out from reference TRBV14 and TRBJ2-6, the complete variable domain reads EAGVTQFPSHSVIEKGQTVTLRCDPISGHDNLYWYRRVMGKEIKFLLHFVKESKQDESGMPNNRFLAERTGGTYSTLKVQPAELEDSGVYFCASGKEGSGANVLTFGAGSRLTVL.

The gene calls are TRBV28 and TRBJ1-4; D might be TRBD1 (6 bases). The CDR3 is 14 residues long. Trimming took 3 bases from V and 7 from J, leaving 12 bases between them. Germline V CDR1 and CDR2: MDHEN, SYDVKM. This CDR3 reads CASSLVGGREKLFF. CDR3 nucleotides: TGTGCCAGCAGTTTGGTGGGGGGCCGTGAAAAACTGTTTTTT.

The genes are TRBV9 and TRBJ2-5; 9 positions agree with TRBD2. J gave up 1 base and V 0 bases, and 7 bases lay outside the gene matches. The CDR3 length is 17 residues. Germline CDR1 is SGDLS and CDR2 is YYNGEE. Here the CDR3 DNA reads TGTGCCAGCAGCGTAGGTCCCACGACTAGCGGCCAAGAGACCCAGTACTTC. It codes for CASSVGPTTSGQETQYF.

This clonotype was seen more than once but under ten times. The CDR3 bases are TGTGCCAGCAGCCTAGGGTGGGCAGGGGGCCCCTACGAGCAGTACTTC. It translates to CASSLGWAGGPYEQYF. The chain carries TRBV7-2 and TRBJ2-7; 8 bases are a match to TRBD1. The germline V gene encodes CDR1 SGHTA and CDR2 FQGNSA. Unmatched junction bases numbered 11, after V lost 5 bases and J lost 2 bases. The length of the CDR3 is 16 residues.

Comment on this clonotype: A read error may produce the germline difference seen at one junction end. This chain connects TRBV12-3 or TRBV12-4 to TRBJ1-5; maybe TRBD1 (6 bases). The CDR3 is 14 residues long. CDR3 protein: CARSLTTGHQPQHF. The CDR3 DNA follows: TGTGCCCGCAGTTTAACAACAGGGCATCAGCCCCAGCATTTT.

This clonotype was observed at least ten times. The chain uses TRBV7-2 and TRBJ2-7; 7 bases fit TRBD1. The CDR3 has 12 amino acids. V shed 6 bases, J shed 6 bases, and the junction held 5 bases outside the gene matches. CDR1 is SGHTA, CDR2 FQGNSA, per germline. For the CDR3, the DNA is TGTGCCAGCAGTTTGGCAGGGGGCGAGCAGTACTTC. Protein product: CASSLAGGEQYF.

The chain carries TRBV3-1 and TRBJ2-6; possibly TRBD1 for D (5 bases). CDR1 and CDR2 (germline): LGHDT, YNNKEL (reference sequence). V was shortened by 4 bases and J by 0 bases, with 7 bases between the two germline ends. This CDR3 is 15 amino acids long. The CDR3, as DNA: TGTGCCAGCAGCCGGGGCAACTCTGGGGCCAACGTCCTGACTTTC. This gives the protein CASSRGNSGANVLTF.

The CDR3 reads CASSRGGPSYEQYF. DNA of the CDR3: TGTGCCAGCAGCCGCGGGGGCCCCTCCTACGAGCAGTACTTC. The V and J genes are TRBV6-2 or TRBV6-3 and TRBJ2-7; D might be TRBD2 (7 bases). Germline loops: CDR1 MNHEY, CDR2 SVGEGT. With 6 bases removed from V and 0 bases from J, the gap between germline ends came to 12 bases. This CDR3 contains 14 residues.

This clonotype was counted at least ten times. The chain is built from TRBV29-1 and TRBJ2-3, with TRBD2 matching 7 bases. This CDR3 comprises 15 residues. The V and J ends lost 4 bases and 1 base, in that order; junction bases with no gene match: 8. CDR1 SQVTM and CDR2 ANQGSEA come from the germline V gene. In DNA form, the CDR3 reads TGCAGCGTTGGGACCGGGACTACTGGCACAGATACGCAGTATTTT. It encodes CSVGTGTTGTDTQYF.

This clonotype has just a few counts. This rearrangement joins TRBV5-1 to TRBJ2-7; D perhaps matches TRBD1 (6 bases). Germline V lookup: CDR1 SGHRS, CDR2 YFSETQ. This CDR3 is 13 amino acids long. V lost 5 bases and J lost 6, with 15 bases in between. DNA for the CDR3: TGCGCCAGCAGTCGAGATACAGGGTTCGAGCAGTACTTC. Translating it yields CASSRDTGFEQYF.

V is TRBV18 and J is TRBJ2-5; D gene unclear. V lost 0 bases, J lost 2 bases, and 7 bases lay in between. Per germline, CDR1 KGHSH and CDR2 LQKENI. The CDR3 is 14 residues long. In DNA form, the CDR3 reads TGTGCCAGCTCACCACCCAGCGCGCAAGAGACCCAGTACTTC. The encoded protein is CASSPPSAQETQYF.